The present T cell receptor beta chain was sequenced within a study of tumor and adjacent non-tumor tissue in lung cancer. Study summary: There were roughly 11 adenocarcinoma, a couple of squamous cell carcinoma and 1 small cell lung cancer cases. Study-wide results and limits: Higher tumor TCR diversity was associated with shorter survival. Compared with tumor, normal lung showed significantly lower TCR diversity.

Turning to this clonotype: What it binds is unknown.

The library came from three nested PCR rounds adapted from ARM-PCR protocols. TCRdb processed the multiplex PCR reads anew with MiXCR; each CDR3 protein has one entry. Here the sample spans about 60,000 distinct CDR3 sequences, about 55% being singletons. The template was RNA from unsorted bulk tissue. Distant lung tissue was collected more than 3 cm away from the tumor edge. Newly diagnosed lung cancer patients had thoracic surgery in China, August–November 2014, without prior chemotherapy. Sequencing used distant non-tumor lung tissue. The origin of this receptor is a man between 70 and 80 years old with non-small cell lung cancer.

As DNA, the CDR3 is TGTGCCAGGAGTGACCCGACAAGTAGCCCCTACGAGCAGTACTTC. As protein: CARSDPTSSPYEQYF. The chain has TRBV6-2 or TRBV6-3 and TRBJ2-7, with D hard to call. This CDR3 is 15 amino acids long. Trimming removed 9 bases from V and 2 bases from J, with 20 bases in between. Germline V gene lookup returns CDR1 MNHEY and CDR2 SVGEGT.